Listed below are T cell receptor beta chains from one sample, sequenced in a study of cytomegalovirus exposure and HLA in healthy donors. The protocol was immunoSEQ multiplex PCR, while the TCRdb copy is restricted to in-frame clones and leaves out a portion. The table gives 200,000 or so clones; the top ten clones make up less than 0.85% of it. Sequencing was carried out using PBMCs. The receptor source for this set is a boy aged 10-17 years in good health and CMV-seronegative. CDR3s include the opening cysteine and the closing phenylalanine or tryptophan. A D gene is named only where the DNA matches it firmly.

V gene,D gene,J gene,CDR3 DNA,CDR3 protein
TRBV15,.,TRBJ2-6,TGTGCCACCAGCAGAGGAGGGGGGGGAGAGTCATACTCTGGGGCCAACGTCCTGACTTTC,CATSRGGGGESYSGANVLTF
TRBV7-9,.,TRBJ2-1,TGTGCCAGCAGCTTAGCAGGCCGGCAGGGCGGGGTTGAGCAGTTCTTC,CASSLAGRQGGVEQFF
TRBV5-6,TRBD1,TRBJ1-1,TGTGCCAGCAACTACGGGACAGGGGGCCCGGGGGCTGAAGCTTTCTTT,CASNYGTGGPGAEAFF
TRBV28,.,TRBJ1-2,TGTGCCAGCAGTCCCCCCAGGGTTGGCTACACCTTC,CASSPPRVGYTF
TRBV5-4,TRBD1,TRBJ2-4,TGTGCCAGCAGCTTTGGGGGCCCGGACAGGGGGGACATTCAGTACTTC,CASSFGGPDRGDIQYF
TRBV29-1,TRBD1,TRBJ1-2,TGCAGCGTCGCCCAAGTGGGACAGAACTATGGCTACACCTTC,CSVAQVGQNYGYTF
TRBV6-1,.,TRBJ1-3,TGTGCCAGCAGTGAGATAGGGAGCTCTGGAAACACCATATATTTT,CASSEIGSSGNTIYF
TRBV7-2,TRBD2,TRBJ2-3,TGTGCCAGCAGCTTAGCGAGGCTCGCGGGGGGAGGTGGAGATACGCAGTATTTT,CASSLARLAGGGGDTQYF
TRBV4-1,.,TRBJ1-1,TGCGCCAGCAGCCAAGATAAGTTGAGGTTTTCCACGAACACTGAAGCTTTCTTT,CASSQDKLRFSTNTEAFF
TRBV30,TRBD1,TRBJ1-2,TGTGCCTGGGGCCGGGACAGGGGATTCTATGGCTACACCTTC,CAWGRDRGFYGYTF
TRBV7-6,TRBD1,TRBJ2-7,TGTGCCAGCAGCTCACTAACAGGGGGCGCCTACGAGCAGTACTTC,CASSSLTGGAYEQYF
TRBV4-1,TRBD2,TRBJ2-1,TGCGCCAGCAGCGTAAGGCCGGGACTAGCGGGGGATGAGCAGTTCTTC,CASSVRPGLAGDEQFF
TRBV4-3,.,TRBJ2-7,TGCGCCAGCAGCCAAGGTCAGGGGGGCTCCTACGAGCAGTACTTC,CASSQGQGGSYEQYF
TRBV5-1,.,TRBJ1-2,TGCGCCAGCAGCTTGGCCCAGGGCCTAAACTATGGCTACACCTTC,CASSLAQGLNYGYTF
TRBV6-5,.,TRBJ1-5,TGTGCCAGCAGTTACTCGGGAGCCAATCAGCCCCAGCATTTT,CASSYSGANQPQHF
TRBV4-1,TRBD2,TRBJ2-5,TGCGCCAGCAGCCTTAGCGGGGCCCAAGAGACCCAGTACTTC,CASSLSGAQETQYF
TRBV7-2,TRBD2,TRBJ2-5,TGTGCCAGCAGCTTAAGGCTAGCGGGGGGGAGGAACCAAGAGACCCAGTACTTC,CASSLRLAGGRNQETQYF
TRBV30,TRBD1,TRBJ2-7,TGTGCCTGGTCCGGGACAGGGGGTTCCTACGAGCAGTACTTC,CAWSGTGGSYEQYF
TRBV14,.,TRBJ2-7,TGTGCCAGCAGCCAAGATTTTTGGACTATGCAGTACTTC,CASSQDFWTMQYF
TRBV9,.,TRBJ2-2,TGTGCCAGCAGCCGATCAGGGGATGTGAACACCGGGGAGCTGTTTTTT,CASSRSGDVNTGELFF
TRBV9,.,TRBJ1-1,TGTGCCAGCAGCTCCCATCTCGGGGCAGGGGAAACTGAAGCTTTCTTT,CASSSHLGAGETEAFF
TRBV2,TRBD1,TRBJ2-2,TGTGCCAGGGGACAGCTCGCGAACACCGGGGAGCTGTTTTTT,CARGQLANTGELFF
TRBV2,.,TRBJ2-5,TGTGCCAGCACCGAGGAGGCGACCCAGTACTTC,CASTEEATQYF
TRBV5-6,.,TRBJ2-2,TGTGCCAGCAGCTTGGCCCCCTCGGGGAAGCTGTTTTTT,CASSLAPSGKLFF
TRBV9,.,TRBJ2-2,TGTGCCAGCAGCGTAGTAGAGGCCGGGGAGCTGTTTTTT,CASSVVEAGELFF
TRBV7-2,.,TRBJ1-4,TGTGCCAGCAGCTTAGGGCCCGGGGGAGGCGAAAAACTGTTTTTT,CASSLGPGGGEKLFF
TRBV5-4,TRBD2,TRBJ2-3,TGTGCCAGCAGCTTGGGCGGTGGTAGCGGGGGCACAGATACGCAGTATTTT,CASSLGGGSGGTDTQYF
TRBV7-6,.,TRBJ1-4,TGTGCCAGCAGCTTACATGGGGGGAATGATGAAAAACTGTTTTTT,CASSLHGGNDEKLFF
TRBV5-1,TRBD2,TRBJ2-2,TGCGCGAGCACTACCGGACTAGCGGGGGGGAGAAACACCGGGGAGCTGTTTTTT,CASTTGLAGGRNTGELFF
TRBV6-1,.,TRBJ2-3,TGTGCCACCGTCCGACAGGCACAGGGCGCAGATACGCAGTATTTT,CATVRQAQGADTQYF
TRBV7-9,.,TRBJ2-7,TGTGCCAGCAGCTTAAGTTCGGCAGGGAGGTACGAGCAGTACTTC,CASSLSSAGRYEQYF
TRBV6-1,.,TRBJ2-5,TGTGCCAGCATGAGGACTCGGCAAGAGACCCAGTACTTC,CASMRTRQETQYF
TRBV4-3,TRBD1,TRBJ1-6,TGCGCCAGCAGTTTTGGGGACAGGAGAAATTCACCCCTCCACTTT,CASSFGDRRNSPLHF
TRBV9,TRBD2,TRBJ2-1,TGTGCCAGCAGCGTTCCCTCAGCGGGGGGCTACAATGAGCAGTTCTTC,CASSVPSAGGYNEQFF
TRBV5-4,TRBD2,TRBJ2-3,TGTGCCAGCAGTTCCCTTTCCGGCGGGGGGGCAGGTGATACGCAGTATTTT,CASSSLSGGGAGDTQYF
TRBV11-3,.,TRBJ1-6,TGTGCCAGCAGCACCCGCCGGGTTTTTAATTCACCCCTCCACTTT,CASSTRRVFNSPLHF
TRBV7-3,TRBD1,TRBJ2-7,TGTGCCAGCAGCCCGCAGGGGGCTTCCTACGAGCAGTACTTC,CASSPQGASYEQYF
TRBV5-1,TRBD1,TRBJ2-7,TGCGCCAGCAGCCCCACCGGACAGGGAAAGTACTTC,CASSPTGQGKYF
TRBV5-6,TRBD1,TRBJ2-7,TGTGCCAGCAGCCCTCCCGGACAGGGAACCTACGAGCAGTACTTC,CASSPPGQGTYEQYF
TRBV2,TRBD1,TRBJ1-5,TGTGCCAGCAGCGTAGGGGGGACAGGGACCAATCAGCCCCAGCATTTT,CASSVGGTGTNQPQHF
TRBV5-4,TRBD2,TRBJ2-3,TGTGCCAGCAGTCTCCGGGGGGGGGTGTCGGATACGCAGTATTTT,CASSLRGGVSDTQYF
TRBV7-9,.,TRBJ2-1,TGTGCCAGCAGCCGCATGGCAGGGTACAATGAGCAGTTCTTC,CASSRMAGYNEQFF
TRBV11-2,TRBD1,TRBJ2-2,TGTGCCAGCAGCTTAACCGGGACAGGGACCGGGGAGCTGTTTTTT,CASSLTGTGTGELFF
TRBV28,TRBD1,TRBJ2-3,TGTGCCAGCACCAGACAGGGGCGGGCCACAGATACGCAGTATTTT,CASTRQGRATDTQYF
TRBV11-2,.,TRBJ2-1,TGTGCCAGCAGCTTAGTGGATTCGGGGGTGAATGAGCAGTTCTTC,CASSLVDSGVNEQFF
TRBV29-1,.,TRBJ2-1,TGCAGCGTTGATAGTCTCTGGAATGAGCAGTTCTTC,CSVDSLWNEQFF
TRBV7-9,TRBD1,TRBJ1-2,TGTGCCAGCAGCCTCTGGACAGGGAACGACTATGGCTACACCTTC,CASSLWTGNDYGYTF
TRBV28,TRBD1,TRBJ2-7,TGTGCCAGCAGTTTATATCAGGGGGCCCCCTACGAGCAGTACTTC,CASSLYQGAPYEQYF
TRBV7-2,TRBD2,TRBJ2-3,TGTGCCAGCACCCCTTCGGGGGGTGCAGGAGATACGCAGTATTTT,CASTPSGGAGDTQYF
TRBV28,TRBD1,TRBJ1-4,TGTGCCAGCAGTCAGGACAGGGTCTTGGAAAAACTGTTTTTT,CASSQDRVLEKLFF
TRBV28,.,TRBJ1-2,TGTGCCAGCAGTTCAGACAGATATGAGGGCTACACCTTC,CASSSDRYEGYTF
TRBV4-2,.,TRBJ1-6,TGTGCCAGCAGCCAAGAGACAGATAATTCACCCCTCCACTTT,CASSQETDNSPLHF
TRBV2,.,TRBJ2-5,TGTGCCAGCAGTGAAAGAAGTAATCAGGGTCTGGAGACCCAGTACTTC,CASSERSNQGLETQYF
TRBV4-1,.,TRBJ1-1,TGCGCCAGCAGCCCCCGACGGACCCAGGGGACTGAAGCTTTCTTT,CASSPRRTQGTEAFF
TRBV28,.,TRBJ2-3,TGTGCCAGCAGTCCTCCGGGGGAAACAGATACGCAGTATTTT,CASSPPGETDTQYF
TRBV4-1,.,TRBJ2-5,TGCGCCAGCGCCCAACTAGTCGTCGAGACCCAGTACTTC,CASAQLVVETQYF
TRBV2,.,TRBJ1-2,TGTGCCAGCAGTGAATTACCCGCGGGCGGCTACACCTTC,CASSELPAGGYTF
TRBV18,.,TRBJ1-2,TGTGCCAGCTCACCTGACAGCGCGGGGGGCTACACCTTC,CASSPDSAGGYTF
TRBV7-6,TRBD2,TRBJ2-3,TGTGCCAGCAGCTTAGGTTCGGGGGGGATTTGGGCAGATACGCAGTATTTT,CASSLGSGGIWADTQYF
TRBV2,TRBD2,TRBJ2-5,TGTGCCAGCATCAGTGGGAGGGAAGAGACCCAGTACTTC,CASISGREETQYF